The next 27 T cell receptor beta chains were all read from a single sample in a study of shared clonotypes between healthy human individuals. Method: immunoSEQ multiplex PCR; TCRdb's copy keeps in-frame clones and lacks some. The sample holds more than 1.2 million clones, approximately 98.5% seen once. Sequenced: naive CD4+ T cells sorted from blood. The subset was: CD45RA+ positively selected. These receptors all stem from a man in his thirties or forties in good health.

The rearrangement joins TRBV6-5 to TRBJ2-3; a weak D match, TRBD2 (5 bases). The CDR3 contains 16 residues. Trimming removed 1 base at V and 0 bases at J, with 11 bases between. The germline V gene encodes CDR1 MNHEY and CDR2 SVGAGI. The CDR3 nucleotides are TGTGCCAGCAGTTACTTCCTAGCACAGAGCACAGATACGCAGTATTTT. Amino acid sequence: CASSYFLAQSTDTQYF.

The chain links TRBV11-2 to TRBJ1-4; D call uncertain. Trimming cost V 6 bases and J 7 bases, with 24 bases left between them. This CDR3 comprises 17 residues. Germline V gene data show CDR1 as SGHAT and CDR2 as FQNNGV. CDR3 coding DNA: TGTGCCAGCAGTCAGCGGACCGCAACGGCGTGGAGTGAAAAACTGTTTTTT. Its translation is CASSQRTATAWSEKLFF.

The CDR3 here is CASSRPAQVTGYTF. DNA for the CDR3: TGTGCCAGCAGTAGACCGGCACAGGTTACGGGCTACACCTTC. The genes are TRBV6-5 and TRBJ1-2; perhaps TRBD1 as D (5 bases). The CDR3 loop spans 14 amino acids. Trimming took 5 bases from V and 8 from J, leaving 18 bases between them. From germline, CDR1 is MNHEY and CDR2 SVGAGI.

The chain has TRBV21-1 and TRBJ2-6; the table's D call, TRBD1, was not checked against the DNA. TRBV21-1 is assigned pseudogene status. CDR3 length: 17 residues. CDR3 residues: CASSKSQGYSGANVLTF. As DNA, the CDR3 is TGTGCCAGCAGCAAATCCCAGGGGTACTCTGGGGCCAACGTCCTGACTTTC.

The CDR3 sequence: CAISEALPSPSTNEKLFF. For the CDR3, the DNA is TGTGCCATCAGTGAAGCCCTTCCCTCACCTTCAACTAATGAAAAACTGTTTTTT. The V gene is TRBV10-3, the J gene TRBJ1-4; D is unresolved. CDR3 length: 18 residues. V lost 3 bases and J lost 0, with 17 bases in between. The germline CDR1 and CDR2 sequences are ENHRY and SYGVKD.

This clone was observed a handful of times. J is TRBJ1-2 and V is TRBV6-5, with D perhaps matching TRBD1 (6 bases). The V gene lost 1 base and the J gene lost 8 bases, with 11 bases spanning the gap. Germline V gene lookup returns CDR1 MNHEY and CDR2 SVGAGI. There are 13 residues in the CDR3. CDR3 DNA: TGTGCCAGCAGTTACTACAGGGACGGGGGCTACACCTTC. It translates to CASSYYRDGGYTF.

A single count supports this clone. CDR3 nucleotides: TGTGCCAGCAGCAAGTGGGGGAAGGCCCCGGGGAGTTACAATGAGCAGTTCTTC. Its protein is CASSKWGKAPGSYNEQFF. The chain employs TRBV21-1 and TRBJ2-1. TRBV21-1 is classified as a pseudogene. CDR3 length: 18 amino acids.

A remark on this clone: The sample contains more than one DNA sequence encoding this CDR3. The rearrangement joins TRBV5-4 to TRBJ2-6; no reliable D call. V was pared by 0 bases and J by 4 bases, with 11 bases between. The CDR3 is 16 residues long. Germline CDR1 and CDR2: SGHNT and YYREEE (reference sequence). In DNA form, the CDR3 reads TGTGCCAGCAGCTTGGGCGGATCGTCAGGGGCCAACGTCCTGACTTTC. Its translation: CASSLGGSSGANVLTF.

Concerning this clone: Other DNA sequences within the sample encode an identical CDR3. The rearrangement joins TRBV4-3 to TRBJ1-1; no definite D call. The V and J ends lost 0 bases and 3 bases respectively, with 11 bases between them. The V gene's germline CDR1 is LGHNA and CDR2 YSLEER. CDR3 length: 15 amino acids. DNA of the CDR3: TGCGCCAGCAGCCAAGAGAATCGGGGAGACACTGAAGCTTTCTTT. Translated: CASSQENRGDTEAFF.

In regard to this clone: Mismatch with germline at one junction end may stem from a read error. This chain joins TRBV29-1 and TRBJ2-7; a possible D gene is TRBD2 (6 bases). The CDR3 is 10 residues long. CDR1 SQVTM and CDR2 ANQGSEA come from the germline V gene. CDR3 DNA: TGCAGCCTTGAGGCGGGATCCCAGTACTTC. This codes for CSLEAGSQYF.

The rearrangement uses TRBV20-1 and TRBJ1-2; no reliable D call. The CDR3 sequence is 11 residues long. The germline V gene has CDR1 DFQATT and CDR2 SNEGSKA (reference sequence). V was clipped by 5 bases and J by 4 bases, with 8 bases between them. CDR3: CSAGMAYGYTF. CDR3 nucleotide sequence: TGCAGTGCTGGCATGGCCTATGGCTACACCTTC.

V and J are TRBV7-9 and TRBJ2-1; TRBD2 might be the D (6 bases). Trimming left V 1 base short and J 3 bases short, with 13 bases between. Germline V gene sequence: CDR1 SEHNR, CDR2 FQNEAQ (reference sequence). The CDR3 has 16 amino acids. In DNA form, the CDR3 reads TGTGCCAGCAGCTTAGGGGAAGGACTAAACTACAATGAGCAGTTCTTC. The encoded protein is CASSLGEGLNYNEQFF.

V usage is TRBV28 and J usage is TRBJ2-5; D might be TRBD1 (6 bases). The CDR3 is 15 residues long. V was pared by 3 bases and J by 1 base, with 12 bases between. From germline, CDR1 is MDHEN and CDR2 SYDVKM. CDR3 DNA sequence: TGTGCCAGCAGTTTGGCAGGGGCCCTCCAAGAGACCCAGTACTTC. Translated: CASSLAGALQETQYF.

This chain joins TRBV18 and TRBJ1-5, with D uncertain. Germline CDR1 reads KGHSH; CDR2 reads LQKENI. Between the trimmed V and J ends, which lost 8 bases and 2 bases, there was a span of 13 bases. This CDR3 comprises 14 residues. CDR3 DNA: TGTGCCAGCACCGAGAGCGGTGGCAATCAGCCCCAGCATTTT. This encodes CASTESGGNQPQHF.

The chain carries TRBV11-2 and TRBJ2-3; D is undetermined. Germline values: CDR1 SGHAT, CDR2 FQNNGV. This CDR3 is 13 amino acids long. Trimming cost V 3 bases and J 0 bases, with 4 bases left between them. CDR3 in amino acids: CASSLSSTDTQYF. DNA of the CDR3: TGTGCCAGCAGCTTGTCGAGCACAGATACGCAGTATTTT.

The J gene is TRBJ2-7, the V gene TRBV9, with 7 bases lining up with TRBD2. CDR1 is SGDLS and CDR2 is YYNGEE in the germline V gene. The CDR3 has 15 residues. V dropped 0 bases and J dropped 2; count of bases not matched to a gene: 5. As DNA, the CDR3 is TGTGCCAGCAGCGTAGCGGCTAGCGGAGCCTACGAGCAGTACTTC. Translated: CASSVAASGAYEQYF.

The chain employs TRBV29-1 and TRBJ1-2; D might be TRBD1 (6 bases). V was cut by 2 bases and J by 0 bases, with 10 bases left in between. CDR1 is SQVTM and CDR2 is ANQGSEA in the germline V gene. This CDR3 contains 14 residues. Here the CDR3 reads CSVEMGQSNYGYTF. CDR3 bases: TGCAGCGTTGAAATGGGACAATCTAACTATGGCTACACCTTC.

The chain employs TRBV29-1 and TRBJ2-5, with D possibly being TRBD1 (6 bases). Trimming left V 5 bases short and J 4 bases short, with 17 bases between. Germline CDR1 and CDR2: SQVTM and ANQGSEA. This CDR3 has 14 residues. CDR3 region: CSVQGYYNGETQYF. In nucleotides, the CDR3 is TGCAGCGTTCAGGGGTATTATAACGGAGAGACCCAGTACTTC.

This clone appeared once. V is TRBV2 and J is TRBJ2-7; 7 nucleotides match TRBD2. J was trimmed by 2 bases and V by 3 bases; bases with no gene match: 10. Germline V gene sequence: CDR1 SNHLY, CDR2 FYNNEI. The CDR3 runs to 16 residues. Here the CDR3 reads CASSDPRGGRAYEQYF. DNA of the CDR3: TGTGCCAGCAGTGACCCAAGGGGAGGGAGGGCCTACGAGCAGTACTTC.

The genes are TRBV18 and TRBJ1-1; D is unresolved. Germline lookup yields CDR1 KGHSH and CDR2 LQKENI. V was trimmed by 3 bases and J by 10 bases, leaving 9 bases between them. The CDR3 is 11 amino acids. The CDR3 coding sequence is TGTGCCAGCTCACCGCAGGACGGAGCTTTCTTT. As protein: CASSPQDGAFF.

To note about this clone: Within the sample, other DNA sequences also encode this same CDR3. V and J are TRBV5-1 and TRBJ2-2; unclear D gene. Germline values: CDR1 SGHRS, CDR2 YFSETQ. There are 12 residues in the CDR3. V was pared by 1 base and J by 4 bases, with 2 bases between. The DNA for the CDR3 is TGCGCCAGCAGCTTGTCCACCGGGGAGCTGTTTTTT. It translates to CASSLSTGELFF.

The rearrangement uses TRBV5-1 and TRBJ2-7, with D perhaps being TRBD1 or TRBD2 (5 bases each). V was clipped by 9 bases and J by 0 bases, with 13 bases between them. CDR1 is SGHRS, CDR2 YFSETQ, per germline. CDR3 length: 13 residues. Here the CDR3 reads CATKLGTSYEQYF. CDR3 DNA: TGCGCCACCAAGCTTGGGACCTCCTACGAGCAGTACTTC.

This clone was recorded only once. The chain joins TRBV19 to TRBJ2-1; 12 bases fit TRBD2. CDR3 length: 21 amino acids. Germline CDR1 reads LNHDA; CDR2 reads SQIVND (reference sequence). V shed 4 bases and J 4 bases; nucleotides not matched to a gene: 20. The CDR3 DNA sequence: TGTGCCAGTAGTAAACGACTCATGACTAGCGGGAGTCCTTCATCGTACAATGAGCAGTTCTTC. This codes for CASSKRLMTSGSPSSYNEQFF.

The chain employs TRBV5-1 and TRBJ2-6; 10 bases map to TRBD2. The CDR3 runs to 19 residues. The germline gives CDR1 SGHRS, CDR2 YFSETQ. V gave up 2 bases and J gave up 0 bases; unmatched junction bases: 8. CDR3: CASSFGATSGFSGANVLTF. The CDR3 DNA sequence: TGCGCCAGCAGCTTTGGGGCGACTAGCGGGTTCTCTGGGGCCAACGTCCTGACTTTC.

The rearrangement uses TRBV18 and TRBJ1-2; no firm D call. V gave up 3 bases and J gave up 4 bases, with 15 bases separating them. Germline-derived CDR1 and CDR2 are KGHSH and LQKENI. The CDR3 has 15 amino acids. In DNA, the CDR3 is TGTGCCAGCTCACCGTTCCGCGCCGACCCCTATGGCTACACCTTC. Its protein product is CASSPFRADPYGYTF. Filled out from reference TRBV18 and TRBJ1-2, the complete variable domain reads NAGVMQNPRHLVRRRGQEARLRCSPMKGHSHVYWYRQLPEEGLKFMVYLQKENIIDESGMPKERFSAEFPKEGPSILRIQQVVRGDSAAYFCASSPFRADPYGYTFGSGTRLTVV.

The J gene is TRBJ2-1, the V gene TRBV7-9, with 8 positions matching TRBD2. CDR1 and CDR2 from the germline V gene are SEHNR and FQNEAQ (reference sequence). J gave up 8 bases and V 0 bases, and 12 bases lay outside the gene matches. The CDR3 runs to 17 residues. The CDR3 DNA reads TGTGCCAGCAGCTTAGCCCGGAGCGGGGGTTCCAAACATGAGCAGTTCTTC. The encoded protein is CASSLARSGGSKHEQFF.

The chain joins TRBV7-6 to TRBJ1-4; 7 bases agree with TRBD1. V shed 3 bases, J shed 5 bases, and the junction held 3 bases outside the gene matches. The CDR3 loop spans 14 amino acids. In germline, CDR1 is SGHVS, CDR2 FNYEAQ. The CDR3 nucleotides read TGTGCCAGCAGCTTGGGACAGCAGAATGAAAAACTGTTTTTT. Protein product: CASSLGQQNEKLFF.